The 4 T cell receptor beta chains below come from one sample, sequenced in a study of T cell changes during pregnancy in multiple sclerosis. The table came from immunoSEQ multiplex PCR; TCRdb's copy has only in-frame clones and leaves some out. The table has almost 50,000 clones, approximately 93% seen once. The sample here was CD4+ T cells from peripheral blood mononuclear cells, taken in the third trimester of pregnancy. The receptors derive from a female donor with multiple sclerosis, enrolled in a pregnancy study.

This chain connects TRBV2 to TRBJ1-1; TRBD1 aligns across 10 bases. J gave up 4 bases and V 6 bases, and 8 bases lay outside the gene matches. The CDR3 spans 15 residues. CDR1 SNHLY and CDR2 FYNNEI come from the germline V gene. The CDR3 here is CASRDGTGAVTEAFF. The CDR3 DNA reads TGTGCCAGCAGGGATGGGACAGGGGCGGTCACTGAAGCTTTCTTT. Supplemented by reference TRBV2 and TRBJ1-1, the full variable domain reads EPEVTQTPSHQVTQMGQEVILRCVPISNHLYFYWYRQILGQKVEFLVSFYNNEISEKSEIFDDQFSVERPDGSNFTLKIRSTKLEDSAMYFCASRDGTGAVTEAFFGQGTRLTVV.

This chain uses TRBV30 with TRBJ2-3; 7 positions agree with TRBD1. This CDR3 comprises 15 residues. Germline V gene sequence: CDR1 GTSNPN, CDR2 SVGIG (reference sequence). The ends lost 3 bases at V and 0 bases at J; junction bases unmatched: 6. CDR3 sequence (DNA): TGTGCCTGGAGCGAGGGACAGACTAGCACAGATACGCAGTATTTT. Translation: CAWSEGQTSTDTQYF.

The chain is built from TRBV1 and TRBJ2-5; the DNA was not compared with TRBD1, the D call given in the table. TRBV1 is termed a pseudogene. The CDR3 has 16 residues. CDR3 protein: CTSSQVSEGVQETQYF. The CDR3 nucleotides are TGCACCAGCAGCCAAGTCTCCGAGGGGGTGCAAGAGACCCAGTACTTC.

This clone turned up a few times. The CDR3 spells CASSRDYGTDTQYF. The CDR3 coding sequence is TGTGCCAGCAGCCGGGACTATGGCACAGATACGCAGTATTTT. The chain links TRBV4-2 to TRBJ2-3; 7 bases align to TRBD2. V shed 4 bases and J 1 base; nucleotides not matched to a gene: 2. The CDR3 covers 14 residues. Germline V CDR1 and CDR2: LGHNA, YNFKEQ.